This T cell receptor (beta chain) was recovered during a study of cytomegalovirus exposure and HLA in healthy donors. The PCR made use of 60 Vbeta and 13 Jbeta primers. Only in-frame clones appear in the TCRdb table, and some are missing; sequencing was by immunoSEQ multiplex PCR. The profile covers tens of thousands of clones, with 80% to 90% appearing a single time and approximately 7% taken by the ten largest. CDR3 length: 14 residues. Germline CDR1 is MNHNS and CDR2 is SASEGT. V lost 7 bases to trimming and J lost 0 bases, with 10 bases between them. The specimen was PBMCs. The chain uses TRBV6-1 and TRBJ1-5, with a weak D call TRBD1 (5 bases). The clonotype comes from a human donor in good health. CDR3 sequence reads: CASTRGGSNQPQHF. The CDR3 nucleotides read TGTGCCAGCACCCGGGGGGGTAGCAATCAGCCCCAGCATTTT.